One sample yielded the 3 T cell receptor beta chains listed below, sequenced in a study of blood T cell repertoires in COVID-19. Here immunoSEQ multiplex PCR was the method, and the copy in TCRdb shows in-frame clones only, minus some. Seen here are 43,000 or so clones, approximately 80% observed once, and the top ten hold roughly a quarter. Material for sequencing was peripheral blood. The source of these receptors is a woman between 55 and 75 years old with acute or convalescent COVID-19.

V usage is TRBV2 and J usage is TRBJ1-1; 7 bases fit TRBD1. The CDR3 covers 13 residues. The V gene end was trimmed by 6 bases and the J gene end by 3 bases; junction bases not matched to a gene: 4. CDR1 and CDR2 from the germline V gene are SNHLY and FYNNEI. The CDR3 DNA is TGTGCCAGCAGGACTGACAGGGACACTGAAGCTTTCTTT. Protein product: CASRTDRDTEAFF.

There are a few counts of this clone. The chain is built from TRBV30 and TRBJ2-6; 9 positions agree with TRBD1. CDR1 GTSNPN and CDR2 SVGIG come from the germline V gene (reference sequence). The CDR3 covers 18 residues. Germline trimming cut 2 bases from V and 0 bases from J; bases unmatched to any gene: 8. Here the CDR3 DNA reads TGTGCCTGGAGTAGCCGGGACAGGGCCCTCTCTGGGGCCAACGTCCTGACTTTC. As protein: CAWSSRDRALSGANVLTF. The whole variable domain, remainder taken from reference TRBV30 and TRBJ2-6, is SQTIHQWPATLVQPVGSPLSLECTVEGTSNPNLYWYRQAAGRGLQLLFYSVGIGQISSEVPQNLSASRPQDRQFILSSKKLLLSDSGFYLCAWSSRDRALSGANVLTFGAGSRLTVL.

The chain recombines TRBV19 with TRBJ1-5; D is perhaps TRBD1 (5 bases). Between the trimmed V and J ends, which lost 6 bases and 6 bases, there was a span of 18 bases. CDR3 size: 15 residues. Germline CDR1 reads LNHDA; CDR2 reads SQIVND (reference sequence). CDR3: CASSSPGEAVQPQHF. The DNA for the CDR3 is TGTGCCAGTAGCTCCCCGGGGGAAGCGGTTCAGCCCCAGCATTTT.